This entry lists 10 T cell receptor beta chains sequenced from one sample in a study of blood T cells in healthy people across ages (dated by TCRdb to between 2014 and 2017). The library was produced with 5' RACE. TCRdb records Illumina HiSeq 2500 as the sequencer. The second PCR ran for roughly 6 to 11 cycles and used a J-beta primer mix along with a sample-barcoded 5' primer. In-frame beta chains were kept once TCRdb had trimmed the public reads at Q25 with fastp and called clones with MiXCR. CDR3 protein duplicates are merged, each entry listing the most common genes and DNA. The sample yields 1.2 million to 1.5 million distinct CDR3 sequences; 59% were counted once. The top ten clones comprise under 8.5% of the sample. Sequencing was done on a sample of blood. Source of these receptors: a man aged 18 to 30 in good health.

This clonotype was detected a few times. This chain joins TRBV13 and TRBJ1-2; no reliable D call. V was cut by 5 bases and J by 5 bases, with 9 bases left in between. The CDR3 sequence is 12 residues long. The germline CDR1 and CDR2 sequences are PRHDT and FYEKMQ (reference sequence). This CDR3 reads CASSDTGYGYTF. In DNA form, the CDR3 reads TGTGCCAGCAGCGACACCGGATATGGCTACACCTTC.

A single count supports this clonotype. The CDR3 sequence: CASSSGASGNNEQFF. Written as DNA, the CDR3 is TGTGCCAGCAGTTCTGGGGCTAGCGGTAACAATGAGCAGTTCTTC. The chain has TRBV27 and TRBJ2-1, with 7 bases aligning to TRBD2. CDR1 is MNHEY, CDR2 SMNVEV, per germline (reference sequence). The CDR3 spans 15 residues. V lost 4 bases and J lost 5; bases outside the gene matches: 8.

A note on this clonotype: A read error may be the cause here, since a much bigger clone is one base away. The V gene is TRBV3-1, the J gene TRBJ2-7; 12 bases fit TRBD2. Trimming took 2 bases from V and 4 from J; bases not matched to a gene: 0. Germline CDR1 LGHDT, CDR2 YNNKEL (reference sequence). CDR3 length equals 14 residues. The chain's CDR3 is CASSQTSGRYEQYF. In DNA, the CDR3 is TGTGCCAGCAGCCAAACTAGCGGGAGGTACGAGCAGTACTTC.

The chain uses TRBV28 and TRBJ2-4, with D tentatively TRBD1 or TRBD2 (5 bases each). Gene TRBJ2-7 matches the end of the DNA better, so the J call may be wrong. Germline V gene sequence: CDR1 MDHEN, CDR2 SYDVKM. This CDR3 region has 16 residues. In nucleotides, the CDR3 is TGTGCCAGCAGTTTACACCAGGGAATGATGCGGGACGAGCAGTACTTC. Translating gives CASSLHQGMMRDEQYF.

A word on this clonotype: A single base separates this from a much larger clone, so it may be a read error. V is TRBV6-6 and J is TRBJ1-2, with D perhaps matching TRBD1 (5 bases). V gave up 5 bases and J gave up 6 bases, with 7 bases separating them. CDR1 and CDR2 from the germline V gene are MNHNY and SVGAGI (reference sequence). The CDR3 runs to 11 residues. CDR3 sequence (DNA): TGTGCCAGCAGTCGAGGGGATGGCTACACCTTC. Protein sequence: CASSRGDGYTF.

The V and J genes are TRBV7-2 and TRBJ1-2; perhaps TRBD1 as D (6 bases). The V gene's germline CDR1 is SGHTA and CDR2 FQGNSA. V lost 5 bases and J 4 bases, leaving 17 bases between the germline ends. CDR3 length: 15 amino acids. The CDR3 DNA reads as TGTGCCAGCAGCAGCCCCGGACAGATACGCTATGGCTACACCTTC. Its translation is CASSSPGQIRYGYTF.

The genes are TRBV7-2 and TRBJ2-4, with 13 positions matching TRBD2. V dropped 5 bases and J dropped 3; count of bases not matched to a gene: 7. The CDR3 contains 17 residues. Germline lookup yields CDR1 SGHTA and CDR2 FQGNSA. The CDR3 spells CASSRRTSGSLKNIQYF. The CDR3 nucleotides are TGTGCCAGCAGCCGCCGGACTAGCGGGAGTCTCAAAAACATTCAGTACTTC. Complete variable domain (other parts from reference TRBV7-2 and TRBJ2-4): GAGVSQSPSNKVTEKGKDVELRCDPISGHTALYWYRQSLGQGLEFLIYFQGNSAPDKSGLPSDRFSAERTGGSVSTLTIQRTQQEDSAVYLCASSRRTSGSLKNIQYFGAGTRLSVL.

Comment on this clonotype: A junction end diverges from the germline sequence, so it may reflect a read error. The chain has TRBV4-1 and TRBJ1-1; tentatively, D is TRBD1 (5 bases). In germline, CDR1 is MGHRA, CDR2 YSYEKL. The CDR3 length is 13 residues. The DNA of the CDR3 is TGCGCCACCAGCGAACAGGATCGCACTGAAGCTTTCTTT. Amino acid sequence: CATSEQDRTEAFF.

The chain joins TRBV14 to TRBJ2-1; D gene ambiguous. Trimming cost V 2 bases and J 7 bases, with 12 bases left between them. CDR1 is SGHDN, CDR2 FVKESK, per germline. The CDR3 spans 14 residues. The CDR3 DNA reads as TGTGCCAGCAGCCAACTCCCGCCCCGGAATGAGCAGTTCTTC. As protein: CASSQLPPRNEQFF.

The genes are TRBV3-1 and TRBJ1-2, with 7 bases matching TRBD1. Trimming took 4 bases from V and 7 from J; bases not matched to a gene: 6. The CDR3 runs 13 residues. Germline V gene sequence: CDR1 LGHDT, CDR2 YNNKEL (reference sequence). The CDR3 reads CASSPLEGAGYTF. In DNA, the CDR3 is TGTGCCAGCAGCCCCCTAGAGGGGGCTGGCTACACCTTC. The complete variable domain, with remaining parts taken from reference TRBV3-1 and TRBJ1-2, reads DTAVSQTPKYLVTQMGNDKSIKCEQNLGHDTMYWYKQDSKKFLKIMFSYNNKELIINETVPNRFSPKSPDKAHLNLHINSLELGDSAVYFCASSPLEGAGYTFGSGTRLTVV.